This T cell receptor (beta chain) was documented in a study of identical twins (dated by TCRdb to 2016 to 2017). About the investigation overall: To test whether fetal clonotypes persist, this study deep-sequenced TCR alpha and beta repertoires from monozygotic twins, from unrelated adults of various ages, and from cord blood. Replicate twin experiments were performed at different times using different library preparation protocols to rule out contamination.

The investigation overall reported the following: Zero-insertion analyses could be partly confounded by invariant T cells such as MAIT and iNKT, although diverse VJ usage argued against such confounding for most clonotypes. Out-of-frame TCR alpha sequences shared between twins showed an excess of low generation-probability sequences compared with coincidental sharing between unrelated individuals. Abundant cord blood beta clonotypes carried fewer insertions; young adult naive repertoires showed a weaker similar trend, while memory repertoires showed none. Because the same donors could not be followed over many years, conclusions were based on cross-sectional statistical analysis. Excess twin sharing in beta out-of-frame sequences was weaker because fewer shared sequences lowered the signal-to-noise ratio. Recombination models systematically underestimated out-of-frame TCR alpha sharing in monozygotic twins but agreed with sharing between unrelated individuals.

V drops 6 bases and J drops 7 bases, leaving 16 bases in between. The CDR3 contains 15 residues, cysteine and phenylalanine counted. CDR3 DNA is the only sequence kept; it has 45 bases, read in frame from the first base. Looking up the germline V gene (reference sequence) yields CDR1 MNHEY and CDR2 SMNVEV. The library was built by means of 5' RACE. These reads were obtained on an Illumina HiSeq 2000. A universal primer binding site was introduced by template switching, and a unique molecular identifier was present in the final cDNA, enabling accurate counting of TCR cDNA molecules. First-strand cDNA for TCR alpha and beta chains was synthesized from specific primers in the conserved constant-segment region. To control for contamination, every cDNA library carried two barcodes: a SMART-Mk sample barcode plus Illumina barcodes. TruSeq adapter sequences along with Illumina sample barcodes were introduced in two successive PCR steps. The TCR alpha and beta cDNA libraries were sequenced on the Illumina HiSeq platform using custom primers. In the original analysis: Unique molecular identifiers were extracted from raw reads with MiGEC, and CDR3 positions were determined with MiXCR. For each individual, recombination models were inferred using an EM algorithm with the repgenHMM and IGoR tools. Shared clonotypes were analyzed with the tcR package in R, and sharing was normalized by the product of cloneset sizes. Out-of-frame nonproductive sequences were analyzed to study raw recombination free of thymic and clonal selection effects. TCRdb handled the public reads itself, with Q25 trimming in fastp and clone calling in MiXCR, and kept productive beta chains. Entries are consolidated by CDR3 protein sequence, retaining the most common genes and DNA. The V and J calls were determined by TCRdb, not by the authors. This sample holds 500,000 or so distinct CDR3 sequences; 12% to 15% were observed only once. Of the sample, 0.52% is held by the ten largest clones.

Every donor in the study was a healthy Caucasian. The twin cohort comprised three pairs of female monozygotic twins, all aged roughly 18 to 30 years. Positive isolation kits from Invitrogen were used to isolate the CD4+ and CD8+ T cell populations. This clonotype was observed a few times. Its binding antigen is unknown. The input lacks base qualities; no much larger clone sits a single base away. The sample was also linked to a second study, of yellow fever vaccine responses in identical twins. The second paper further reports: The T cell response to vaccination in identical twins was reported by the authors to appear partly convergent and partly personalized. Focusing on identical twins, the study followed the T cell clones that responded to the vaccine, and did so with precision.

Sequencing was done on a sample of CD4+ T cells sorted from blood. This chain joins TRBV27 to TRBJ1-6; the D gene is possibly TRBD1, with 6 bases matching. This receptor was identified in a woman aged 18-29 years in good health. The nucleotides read TGTGCCAGCAGCTTCACGACAGGACGCAATTCACCCCTCCACTTT. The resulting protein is CASSFTTGRNSPLHF.